This is a list of T cell receptor beta chains from one sample in a study of cytomegalovirus exposure and HLA in healthy donors. Libraries were prepared by immunoSEQ multiplex PCR; TCRdb keeps only in-frame clonotypes and omits some of them. The sample lists around 170,000 clones, over 75% occurring once. Sequenced material: PBMCs. The receptors here all came from a man in his forties in good health and CMV-seropositive. CDR3s leave out the opening cysteine and the closing phenylalanine or tryptophan. The order of the fields is CDR3 length, J gene, D gene, V gene, CDR3 protein. The D gene is left open where the match is weak.

14	TRBJ2-7	.	TRBV28	ASDVDQQGSAYEQY
13	TRBJ1-1	.	TRBV7-3	ASRPVGTSGGEAF
13	TRBJ2-1	.	TRBV9	ASSVAINSNNEQF
12	TRBJ1-1	.	TRBV7-2	ASSLARGGAEAF
17	TRBJ2-3	TRBD2	TRBV5-1	ASSWPGTSGGSNTDTQY
13	TRBJ2-2	.	TRBV4-1	ASSQFPTGTGELF
11	TRBJ2-5	.	TRBV4-3	ASSQGNRETQY
11	TRBJ2-3	.	TRBV2	ASSPDYSDTQY
10	TRBJ1-2	.	TRBV9	ASSVDAGGYT
17	TRBJ2-2	TRBD2	TRBV19	ASSIPRGLAGENTGELF
11	TRBJ2-1	.	TRBV5-1	ASSLPGRNEQF
11	TRBJ2-7	.	TRBV28	ASSSSGHTEQY
10	TRBJ2-7	TRBD1	TRBV27	ASRGGLGQGF
13	TRBJ1-2	TRBD1	TRBV28	AGQAASLANYGYT
12	TRBJ1-4	.	TRBV5-4	ASSSSSTNEKLF
10	TRBJ2-7	.	TRBV11-1	ASSPASYEQY
11	TRBJ1-1	.	TRBV19	ASSLDGETEAF
10	TRBJ2-5	TRBD2	TRBV30	AWGTSGTRRY
13	TRBJ1-5	TRBD1	TRBV19	ASSIGQGKNQPQH
11	TRBJ1-1	TRBD1	TRBV18	ASSLQGSTEAF
10	TRBJ1-5	.	TRBV7-9	ASSLGDQPQH
12	TRBJ1-5	TRBD1	TRBV6-6	ASRPEGAGQPQH
15	TRBJ2-1	TRBD2	TRBV28	ASSFLASGGLYNEQF
15	TRBJ2-6	.	TRBV4-3	ASSQDDSSSGANVLT